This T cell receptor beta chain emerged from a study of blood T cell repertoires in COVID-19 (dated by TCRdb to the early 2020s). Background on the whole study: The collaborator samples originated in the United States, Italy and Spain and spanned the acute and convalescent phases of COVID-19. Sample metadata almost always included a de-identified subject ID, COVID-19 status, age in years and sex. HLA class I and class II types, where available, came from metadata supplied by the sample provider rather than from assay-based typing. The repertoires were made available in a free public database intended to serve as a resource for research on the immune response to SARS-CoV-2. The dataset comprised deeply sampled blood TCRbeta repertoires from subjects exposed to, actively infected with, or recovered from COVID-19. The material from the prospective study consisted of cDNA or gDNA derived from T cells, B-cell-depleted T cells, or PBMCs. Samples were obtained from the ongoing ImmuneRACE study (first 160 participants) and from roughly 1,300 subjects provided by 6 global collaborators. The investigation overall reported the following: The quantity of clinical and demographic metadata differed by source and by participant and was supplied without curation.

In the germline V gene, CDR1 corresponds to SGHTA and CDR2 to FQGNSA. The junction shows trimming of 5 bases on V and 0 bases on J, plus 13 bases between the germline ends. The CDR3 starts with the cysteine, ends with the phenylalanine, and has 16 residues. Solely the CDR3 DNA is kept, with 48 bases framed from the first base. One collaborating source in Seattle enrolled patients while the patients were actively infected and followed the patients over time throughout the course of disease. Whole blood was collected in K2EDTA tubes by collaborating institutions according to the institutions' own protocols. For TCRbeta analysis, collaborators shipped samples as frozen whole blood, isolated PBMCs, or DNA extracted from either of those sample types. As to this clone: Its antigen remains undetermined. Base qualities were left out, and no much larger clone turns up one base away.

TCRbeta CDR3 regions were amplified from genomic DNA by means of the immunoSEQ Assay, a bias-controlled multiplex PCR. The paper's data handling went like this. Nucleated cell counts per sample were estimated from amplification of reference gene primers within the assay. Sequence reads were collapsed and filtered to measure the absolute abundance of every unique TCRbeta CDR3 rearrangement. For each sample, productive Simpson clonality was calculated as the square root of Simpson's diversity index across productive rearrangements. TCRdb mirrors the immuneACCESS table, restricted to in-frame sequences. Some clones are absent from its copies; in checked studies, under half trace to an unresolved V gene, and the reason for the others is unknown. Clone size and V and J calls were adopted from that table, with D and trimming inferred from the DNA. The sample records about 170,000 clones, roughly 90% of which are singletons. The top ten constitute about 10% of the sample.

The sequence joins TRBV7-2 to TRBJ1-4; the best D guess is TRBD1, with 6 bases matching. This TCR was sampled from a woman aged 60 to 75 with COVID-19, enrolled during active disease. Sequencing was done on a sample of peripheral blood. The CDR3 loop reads CASSPWAGATNEKLFF. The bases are TGTGCCAGCAGCCCATGGGCAGGGGCAACTAATGAAAAACTGTTTTTT. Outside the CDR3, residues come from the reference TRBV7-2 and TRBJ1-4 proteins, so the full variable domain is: GAGVSQSPSNKVTEKGKDVELRCDPISGHTALYWYRQSLGQGLEFLIYFQGNSAPDKSGLPSDRFSAERTGGSVSTLTIQRTQQEDSAVYLCASSPWAGATNEKLFFGSGTQLSVL.